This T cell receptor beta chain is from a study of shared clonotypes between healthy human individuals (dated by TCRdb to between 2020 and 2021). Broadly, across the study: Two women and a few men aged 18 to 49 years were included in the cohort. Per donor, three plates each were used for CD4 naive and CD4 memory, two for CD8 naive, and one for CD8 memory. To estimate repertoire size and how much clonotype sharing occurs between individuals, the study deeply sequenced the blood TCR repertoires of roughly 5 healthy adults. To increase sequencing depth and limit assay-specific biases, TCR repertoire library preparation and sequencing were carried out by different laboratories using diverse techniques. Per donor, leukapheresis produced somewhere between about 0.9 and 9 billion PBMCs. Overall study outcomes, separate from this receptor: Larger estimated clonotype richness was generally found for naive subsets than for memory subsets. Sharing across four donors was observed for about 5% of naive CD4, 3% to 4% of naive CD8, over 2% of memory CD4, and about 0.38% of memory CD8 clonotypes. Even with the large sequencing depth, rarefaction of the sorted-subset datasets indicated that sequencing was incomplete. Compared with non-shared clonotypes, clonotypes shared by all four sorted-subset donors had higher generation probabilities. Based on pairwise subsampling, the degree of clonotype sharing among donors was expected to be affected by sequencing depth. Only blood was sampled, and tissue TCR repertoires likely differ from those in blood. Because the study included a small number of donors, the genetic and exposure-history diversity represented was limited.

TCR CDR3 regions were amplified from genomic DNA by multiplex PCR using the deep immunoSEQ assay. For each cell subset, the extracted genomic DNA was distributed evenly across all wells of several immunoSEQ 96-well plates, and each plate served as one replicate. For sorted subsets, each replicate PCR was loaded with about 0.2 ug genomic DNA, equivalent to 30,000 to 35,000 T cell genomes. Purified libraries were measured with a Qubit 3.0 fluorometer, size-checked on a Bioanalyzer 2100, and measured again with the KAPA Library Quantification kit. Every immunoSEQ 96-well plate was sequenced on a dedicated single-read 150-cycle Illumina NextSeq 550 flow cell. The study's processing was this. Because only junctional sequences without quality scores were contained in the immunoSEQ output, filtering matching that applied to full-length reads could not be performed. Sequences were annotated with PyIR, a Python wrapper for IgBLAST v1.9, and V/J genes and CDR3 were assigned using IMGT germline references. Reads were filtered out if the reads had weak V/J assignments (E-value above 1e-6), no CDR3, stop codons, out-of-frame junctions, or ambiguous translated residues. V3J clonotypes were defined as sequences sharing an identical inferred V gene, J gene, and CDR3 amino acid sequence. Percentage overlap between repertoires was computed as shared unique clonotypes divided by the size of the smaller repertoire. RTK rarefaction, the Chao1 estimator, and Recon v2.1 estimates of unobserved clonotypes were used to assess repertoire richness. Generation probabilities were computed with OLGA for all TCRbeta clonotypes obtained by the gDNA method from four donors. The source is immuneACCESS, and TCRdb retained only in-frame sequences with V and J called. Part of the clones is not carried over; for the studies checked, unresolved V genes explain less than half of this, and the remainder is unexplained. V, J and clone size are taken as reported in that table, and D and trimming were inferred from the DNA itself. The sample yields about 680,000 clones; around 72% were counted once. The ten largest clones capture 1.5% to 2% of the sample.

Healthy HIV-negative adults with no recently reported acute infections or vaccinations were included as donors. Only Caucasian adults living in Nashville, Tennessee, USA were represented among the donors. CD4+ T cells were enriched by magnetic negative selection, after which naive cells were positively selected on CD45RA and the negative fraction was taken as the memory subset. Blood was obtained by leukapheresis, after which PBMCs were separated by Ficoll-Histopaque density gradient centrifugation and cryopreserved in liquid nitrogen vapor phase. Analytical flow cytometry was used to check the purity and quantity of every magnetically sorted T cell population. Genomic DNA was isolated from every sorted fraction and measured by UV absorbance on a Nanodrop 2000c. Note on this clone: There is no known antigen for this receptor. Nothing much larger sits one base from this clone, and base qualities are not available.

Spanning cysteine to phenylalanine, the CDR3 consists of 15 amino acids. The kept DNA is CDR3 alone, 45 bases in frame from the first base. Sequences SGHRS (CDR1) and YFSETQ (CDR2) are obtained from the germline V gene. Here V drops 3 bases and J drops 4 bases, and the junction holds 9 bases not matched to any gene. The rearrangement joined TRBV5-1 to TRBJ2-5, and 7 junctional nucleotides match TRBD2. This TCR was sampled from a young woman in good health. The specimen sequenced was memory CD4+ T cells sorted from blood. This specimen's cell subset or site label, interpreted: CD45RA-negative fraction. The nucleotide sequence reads TGCGCCAGCAGCTCCCTTACTAGCGACGGAGAGACCCAGTACTTC. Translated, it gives CASSSLTSDGETQYF.